A selection of T cell receptor beta chains follows, all from one sample in a study of blood T cell repertoires in COVID-19. TCRdb's copy holds only in-frame clones and misses some; the assay was immunoSEQ multiplex PCR. The data hold more than 95,000 clones, with approximately 74% observed a single time. The sequencing sample was made of peripheral blood. The receptors derive from a man between 60 and 75 years old with acute or convalescent COVID-19. CDR3s include the opening cysteine and the closing phenylalanine or tryptophan. A D gene is named only where the DNA matches it firmly. Not all rows give a size; the values are once, few, many and, for expanded clones, a class.

V	size	J	D	CDR3	DNA
TRBV5-1	NA	TRBJ2-7	TRBD1	CASSTGTQGANEQYF	TGCGCCAGCAGCACAGGGACCCAGGGGGCCAACGAGCAGTACTTC
TRBV5-1	NA	TRBJ2-3	NA	CASSLTRTTNKYF	TGCGCCAGCAGCTTGACGCGGACTACGAATAAGTATTTT
TRBV11-3	NA	TRBJ2-5	NA	CASRPAGGQETQYF	TGTGCCAGCAGACCTGCTGGGGGGCAAGAGACCCAGTACTTC
TRBV27	NA	TRBJ1-4	TRBD1	CASRGDSRWEKLFF	TGTGCCAGCAGGGGGGACAGCCGTTGGGAAAAACTGTTTTTT
TRBV3-1/TRBV3-2	NA	TRBJ1-1	NA	CASSHRGMNTEAFF	TGTGCCAGCAGCCACCGAGGGATGAACACTGAAGCTTTCTTT
TRBV25-1	few	TRBJ1-1	NA	CASSDLGGHTEAFF	TGTGCCAGCAGTGACTTGGGCGGGCACACTGAAGCTTTCTTT
TRBV18	NA	TRBJ2-4	TRBD1	CASSRRTGVAKNIQYF	TGTGCCAGCTCCCGAAGGACAGGGGTTGCCAAAAACATTCAGTACTTC
TRBV3-1/TRBV3-2	NA	TRBJ1-1	NA	CASSPSGGRTEAFF	TGTGCCAGCAGCCCTTCAGGAGGGAGGACTGAAGCTTTCTTT
TRBV12-5	NA	TRBJ1-3	NA	CASGFLTVGNTIYF	TGTGCTAGTGGTTTCTTGACAGTTGGAAACACCATATATTTT
TRBV3-1/TRBV3-2	NA	TRBJ1-2	NA	CASSQIQGNYGYTF	TGTGCCAGCAGCCAGATACAGGGTAACTATGGCTACACCTTC
TRBV15	NA	TRBJ2-5	NA	CATSRDRGQETQYF	TGTGCCACCAGCAGAGATAGGGGGCAAGAGACCCAGTACTTC
TRBV3-1/TRBV3-2	NA	TRBJ1-1	NA	CASNPGGRLNTEAFF	TGTGCCAGCAACCCGGGCGGGCGCCTGAACACTGAAGCTTTCTTT
TRBV5-1	NA	TRBJ2-5	NA	CASSLVTGGGPKTQYF	TGCGCCAGCAGCTTGGTAACAGGGGGAGGGCCAAAGACCCAGTACTTC
TRBV2	NA	TRBJ1-1	NA	CASSQTGNTEAFF	TGTGCCAGCAGTCAAACAGGGAACACTGAAGCTTTCTTT
TRBV6-5	once	TRBJ1-2	NA	CATQGSRHLNYGYTF	TGTGCCACCCAAGGTAGCCGGCACCTTAACTATGGCTACACCTTC
TRBV14	NA	TRBJ2-3	TRBD2	CASSQDIGTSGRRTDTQYF	TGTGCCAGCAGCCAAGATATAGGCACTAGCGGGAGGCGGACAGATACGCAGTATTTT
TRBV3-1/TRBV3-2	NA	TRBJ1-4	NA	CASSQEEGLTNEKLFF	TGTGCCAGCAGCCAAGAGGAGGGTCTGACTAATGAAAAACTGTTTTTT
TRBV25-1	few	TRBJ1-1	NA	CASGTGIGTAEAFF	TGTGCCAGCGGTACAGGGATCGGAACGGCTGAAGCTTTCTTT
TRBV5-1	NA	TRBJ2-7	NA	CASSSQPGDGQYF	TGCGCCAGCAGCTCCCAACCAGGGGACGGGCAGTACTTC
TRBV7-8	few	TRBJ1-6	NA	CASSARGRDYNSPLHF	TGTGCCAGCAGCGCGAGAGGTCGGGACTATAATTCACCCCTCCACTTT
TRBV5-1	NA	TRBJ1-5	NA	CASSRTTGLNQPQHF	TGCGCCAGCAGTCGTACAACAGGGCTGAATCAGCCCCAGCATTTT
TRBV2	NA	TRBJ1-1	NA	CASSPYAGGPTEAFF	TGTGCCAGCAGTCCCTATGCGGGGGGCCCAACTGAAGCTTTCTTT
TRBV2	NA	TRBJ2-7	TRBD2	CASSAQRLAGDTF	TGTGCCAGCAGCGCCCAACGACTAGCGGGAGACACGTTC
TRBV14	NA	TRBJ1-2	TRBD1	CASSVGRDRVYGYTF	TGTGCCAGCAGTGTCGGGAGGGACAGGGTCTATGGCTACACCTTC
TRBV29-1	few	TRBJ2-5	NA	CSVESETQYF	TGCAGCGTTGAGTCTGAGACCCAGTACTTC
TRBV14	few	TRBJ2-2	TRBD2	CASSRLAGTANTGELFF	TGTGCCAGCAGCCGGCTAGCGGGGACCGCGAACACCGGGGAGCTGTTTTTT
TRBV30	NA	TRBJ2-3	NA	CAWSVPGVTDTQYF	TGTGCCTGGAGTGTACCCGGTGTTACAGATACGCAGTATTTT
TRBV10-2	NA	TRBJ2-3	NA	CASSESMLAGPTDTQYF	TGCGCCAGCAGTGAGTCGATGTTGGCGGGCCCCACAGATACGCAGTATTTT
TRBV10-1	NA	TRBJ1-1	NA	CASSESLPGNMGTEAFF	TGCGCCAGCAGTGAGTCCCTGCCAGGGAATATGGGCACTGAAGCTTTCTTT
TRBV18	NA	TRBJ1-6	TRBD1	CASSRQGPNSPLHF	TGTGCCAGCTCACGACAGGGTCCAAATTCACCCCTCCACTTT
TRBV6-5	NA	TRBJ1-6	TRBD1	CASQKKGQNSPLHF	TGTGCCAGCCAAAAAAAGGGACAGAATTCACCCCTCCACTTT
TRBV5-6	few	TRBJ2-1	TRBD1	CASSLFRGPYNEQFF	TGTGCCAGCAGCTTGTTCAGGGGGCCCTACAATGAGCAGTTCTTC
TRBV12-3/TRBV12-4	NA	TRBJ1-2	NA	CASSSRGGYGYTF	TGTGCCAGCAGTAGCAGGGGTGGCTATGGCTACACCTTC
TRBV20-1	NA	TRBJ1-1	NA	CSASIRGSNTEAFF	TGCAGTGCTAGTATCCGGGGGTCAAACACTGAAGCTTTCTTT
TRBV24-1	NA	TRBJ2-1	TRBD2	CATSEGTSGSHEQFF	TGTGCCACCAGTGAGGGGACTAGCGGGAGTCATGAGCAGTTCTTC
TRBV10-3	NA	TRBJ1-5	NA	CAISSAGPYQPQHF	TGTGCCATCAGTTCGGCAGGTCCGTATCAGCCCCAGCATTTT
TRBV6-5	NA	TRBJ1-6	TRBD1	CASSYTTGTGASPLHF	TGTGCCAGCAGTTACACGACCGGGACAGGGGCCTCACCCCTCCACTTT
TRBV6-5	NA	TRBJ1-1	TRBD1	CASRTGVGTEAFF	TGTGCCAGCAGGACAGGGGTTGGGACTGAAGCTTTCTTT
TRBV13	NA	TRBJ1-4	NA	CASSLSSNPGANEKLFF	TGTGCCAGCAGCTTATCATCGAATCCGGGTGCTAATGAAAAACTGTTTTTT
TRBV11-2	once	TRBJ2-6	NA	CASSFFSGPKSSGANVLTF	TGTGCCAGCAGCTTCTTCAGCGGACCGAAAAGCTCTGGGGCCAACGTCCTGACTTTC
TRBV7-8	NA	TRBJ1-2	TRBD1	CASSPGQQSYGYTF	TGTGCCAGCAGCCCGGGACAGCAAAGCTATGGCTACACCTTC
TRBV7-2	NA	TRBJ2-7	TRBD2	CASSPPSGSYEQYF	TGTGCCAGCAGCCCCCCTAGCGGGAGTTACGAGCAGTACTTC
TRBV4-1	NA	TRBJ2-2	TRBD2	CASRGLAGGLLVGELFF	TGCGCCAGCAGAGGATTAGCGGGGGGGCTTTTGGTCGGGGAGCTGTTTTTT
TRBV28	few	TRBJ2-7	NA	CASSLSNYEQYF	TGTGCCAGCAGCCTCTCTAACTACGAGCAGTACTTC